The 3 T cell receptor beta chains given below trace back to one sample, sequenced in a study of T-cell memory formation after mild COVID-19. A single record per CDR3 protein comes from TCRdb applying MiXCR to the 5' RACE reads. This table holds about 350,000 distinct CDR3 sequences, 13% to 15% found once. The sample taken for sequencing was PBMCs or a T cell subset sorted from them (not recorded which). Receptors originate from a man younger than 30 who had mild COVID-19 (a few samples of this study predate the infection). Cell type and time point are not known.

This clonotype was observed at least ten times. The chain employs TRBV6-2 or TRBV6-3 and TRBJ1-2; TRBD1 matches 8 bases. The length of the CDR3 is 17 residues. Germline CDR1 and CDR2: MNHEY and SVGEGT. Trimming cost V 5 bases and J 4 bases; bases outside gene matches: 15. The CDR3 protein is CASSQSSTGDSSYGYTF. The CDR3, as DNA: TGTGCCAGCAGTCAATCATCGACAGGGGATTCCAGCTATGGCTACACCTTC.

In its sample, this clonotype was seen a few times. The gene calls are TRBV28 and TRBJ2-7; maybe TRBD1 (6 bases). The V end was cut by 5 bases, the J end by 3 bases, with 11 bases between. Per germline, CDR1 MDHEN and CDR2 SYDVKM. The CDR3 is 13 amino acids. The CDR3 here is CASSLGQNYEQYV. CDR3 in DNA: TGTGCCAGCAGTCTCGGACAGAACTACGAGCAGTACGTC.

The chain recombines TRBV3-1 with TRBJ1-6; TRBD1 matches 7 bases. Germline assignment: CDR1 LGHDT and CDR2 YNNKEL (reference sequence). After removal of 0 bases from V and 9 bases from J, the junction contained 8 bases not matched to a gene. The CDR3 consists of 16 residues. The CDR3 nucleotides read TGTGCCAGCAGCCAAGATAGACACAGGGGCGCTTCACCCCTCCACTTT. It encodes CASSQDRHRGASPLHF. The full variable domain, its missing parts supplied by reference TRBV3-1 and TRBJ1-6, is DTAVSQTPKYLVTQMGNDKSIKCEQNLGHDTMYWYKQDSKKFLKIMFSYNNKELIINETVPNRFSPKSPDKAHLNLHINSLELGDSAVYFCASSQDRHRGASPLHFGNGTRLTVT.